These 24 T cell receptor beta chains were sequenced from one sample in a study of CD8 T cells in ankylosing spondylitis (dated 2017 in TCRdb). Libraries were made using 5' RACE. The sequencing machine was an Illumina HiSeq 2500. TCRdb's own reprocessing of the public reads used fastp at Q25 and MiXCR and kept productive beta chains. Rows merge per CDR3 protein into single entries with the most common DNA and genes. Here the sample has around 440,000 distinct CDR3 sequences; roughly a sixth occur a single time. The ten most abundant clones make up just over 1% of the sample. Their target antigens are unknown. Overall results and qualifications from the work: A TCR beta motif made up of fewer than 10 highly homologous amino acid variants appeared to be characteristic of blood from ankylosing spondylitis patients.

What was sequenced was blood, either unsorted or a sorted T cell fraction (not recorded which). These TCRs come from a male donor with ankylosing spondylitis.

The chain uses TRBV29-1 and TRBJ2-5, with D uncertain. Germline CDR1 reads SQVTM; CDR2 reads ANQGSEA. V gave up 4 bases and J gave up 5 bases, with 11 bases separating them. This CDR3 spans 12 amino acids. CDR3 nucleotide sequence: TGCAGCGTTGTAGAGGTTGGGGAGACCCAGTACTTC. It yields the protein CSVVEVGETQYF.

This clonotype was counted between two and nine times. V and J are TRBV12-3 or TRBV12-4 and TRBJ1-2; unclear D gene. V lost 2 bases and J 8 bases, leaving 24 bases between the germline ends. The CDR3 spans 17 residues. The CDR3 is CASSLMGYYTNTRGYTF. The CDR3 region has the DNA TGTGCCAGCAGTTTAATGGGTTACTACACAAACACGCGGGGCTACACCTTC.

The table lists this clonotype with a few counts. The rearrangement links TRBV28 to TRBJ1-2; 7 bases map to TRBD1. The CDR3 loop spans 17 amino acids. Germline CDR1 and CDR2: MDHEN and SYDVKM. The trim removed 1 base at V and 8 bases at J, leaving 16 bases unmatched. The CDR3 loop is CASSLSSGIGGARGYTF. The CDR3 coding sequence is TGTGCCAGCAGTTTATCCAGTGGGATAGGGGGCGCGAGAGGCTACACCTTC.

This clonotype occurred many times. The rearrangement joins TRBV20-1 to TRBJ2-7; the D call may be TRBD1 or TRBD2 (5 bases each). This CDR3 spans 11 amino acids. V was clipped by 7 bases and J by 6 bases, with 13 bases between them. From germline, CDR1 is DFQATT and CDR2 SNEGSKA (reference sequence). The CDR3 bases are TGCAGTGTTAGTGGGACGGTCGAGCAGTACTTC. Encoded protein: CSVSGTVEQYF.

This clonotype came up a few times. V and J are TRBV6-5 and TRBJ1-5; D remains unclear. The germline gives CDR1 MNHEY, CDR2 SVGAGI. Trimming removed 2 bases at V and 0 bases at J, with 8 bases between. This CDR3 is built from 15 residues. In nucleotides, the CDR3 is TGTGCCAGCAGTTACCTAACAGATAGCAATCAGCCCCAGCATTTT. Translating gives CASSYLTDSNQPQHF.

The rearrangement uses TRBV24-1 and TRBJ1-2; perhaps TRBD1 as D (5 bases). The CDR3 loop spans 16 amino acids. The germline gives CDR1 KGHDR, CDR2 SFDVKD. V was shortened by 4 bases and J by 6 bases, with 20 bases between the two germline ends. CDR3 in amino acids: CATSDPGRRDPDGYTF. The CDR3, as DNA: TGTGCCACCAGTGACCCGGGACGCCGGGACCCTGATGGCTACACCTTC.

The V and J genes are TRBV11-2 and TRBJ2-2; D may correspond to TRBD1 or TRBD2 (5 bases each). CDR3 size: 15 residues. Looked up from germline, CDR1 is SGHAT and CDR2 is FQNNGV. Trimming removed 3 bases from V and 5 bases from J, with 13 bases in between. The CDR3 loop is CASSFSPEGTGELFF. In DNA, the CDR3 is TGTGCCAGCAGCTTTTCACCCGAGGGGACCGGGGAGCTGTTTTTT.

The rearrangement links TRBV20-1 to TRBJ1-6, with TRBD1 matching 8 bases. The CDR3 is 17 residues long. V shed 0 bases, J shed 10 bases, and the junction held 14 bases outside the gene matches. Germline loops: CDR1 DFQATT, CDR2 SNEGSKA (reference sequence). The CDR3 DNA is TGCAGTGCTAGAGATTTAGGACAGGGCGAATATTGGTCACCCCTCCACTTT. Translation gives CSARDLGQGEYWSPLHF.

This clonotype occurred a few times. The chain uses TRBV2 and TRBJ2-1; 14 bases are shared with TRBD2. The J segment lost 15 bases and the V segment lost 5 bases, leaving 15 bases of the junction unmatched. CDR1 and CDR2 from the germline V gene are SNHLY and FYNNEI. The CDR3 extends over 16 amino acids. The CDR3 DNA reads TGTGCCAGCAGTAACCAACCGGGACTAGCGGGAGATAAAGCGTTCTTC. This translates into CASSNQPGLAGDKAFF.

This clonotype was observed a few times. The chain links TRBV28 to TRBJ2-1, with 12 bases aligning to TRBD2. V shed 7 bases and J 7 bases; nucleotides not matched to a gene: 5. CDR3 length: 14 residues. Germline values: CDR1 MDHEN, CDR2 SYDVKM. The CDR3 here is CASIPSGRVNEQFF. In nucleotides, the CDR3 is TGTGCCAGCATTCCTAGCGGGAGGGTTAATGAGCAGTTCTTC.

The chain combines TRBV24-1 with TRBJ2-1, with no clear D. This CDR3 is 13 amino acids long. Trimming pared 4 bases from V and 7 bases from J, leaving 10 bases between. CDR1 is KGHDR, CDR2 SFDVKD, per germline. CDR3 coding DNA: TGTGCCACCAGTGACCTGTTGATTAATGAGCAGTTCTTC. Its protein product is CATSDLLINEQFF.

This clonotype was counted only a few times. The chain is built from TRBV28 and TRBJ2-5; no reliable D call. Per germline, CDR1 MDHEN and CDR2 SYDVKM. This CDR3 spans 15 amino acids. V lost 4 bases to trimming and J lost 5 bases, with 17 bases between them. CDR3 in DNA: TGTGCCAGCAGTTCTTCCTCCGGACGACGCGAGACCCAGTACTTC. Amino acids: CASSSSSGRRETQYF. The whole variable domain, remainder taken from reference TRBV28 and TRBJ2-5, is DVKVTQSSRYLVKRTGEKVFLECVQDMDHENMFWYRQDPGLGLRLIYFSYDVKMKEKGDIPEGYSVSREKKERFSLILESASTNQTSMYLCASSSSSGRRETQYFGPGTRLLVL.

The sample holds many counts of this clonotype. The chain is built from TRBV24-1 and TRBJ1-5; 7 nucleotides line up with TRBD1. The CDR3 covers 15 residues. V lost 4 bases to trimming and J lost 3 bases; unmatched junction nucleotides: 5. Germline V gives CDR1 KGHDR, CDR2 SFDVKD. The CDR3: CATSDRTGPNQPQHF. CDR3 coding DNA: TGTGCCACCAGTGACCGGACAGGACCCAATCAGCCCCAGCATTTT.

This chain connects TRBV5-1 to TRBJ2-5; TRBD2 matches 10 bases. Germline assignment: CDR1 SGHRS and CDR2 YFSETQ. The ends lost 2 bases at V and 0 bases at J; junction bases unmatched: 1. This CDR3 is built from 15 residues. This CDR3 reads CASSFLAGDQETQYF. The CDR3 bases are TGCGCCAGCAGCTTTCTAGCGGGAGACCAAGAGACCCAGTACTTC. The whole variable domain, remainder taken from reference TRBV5-1 and TRBJ2-5, is KAGVTQTPRYLIKTRGQQVTLSCSPISGHRSVSWYQQTPGQGLQFLFEYFSETQRNKGNFPGRFSGRQFSNSRSEMNVSTLELGDSALYLCASSFLAGDQETQYFGPGTRLLVL.

The chain is built from TRBV20-1 and TRBJ2-3; 8 bases match TRBD2. The germline V gene has CDR1 DFQATT and CDR2 SNEGSKA (reference sequence). The trim removed 1 base at V and 6 bases at J, leaving 3 bases unmatched. The CDR3 runs to 13 residues. The CDR3 region is CSARVPSGDTQYF. In nucleotides, the CDR3 is TGCAGTGCTAGAGTCCCTAGCGGGGATACGCAGTATTTT.

The chain combines TRBV6-2 or TRBV6-3 with TRBJ2-7; weak D call: TRBD1 (5 bases). This CDR3 spans 14 amino acids. Per the germline V gene, CDR1 is MNHEY and CDR2 is SVGEGT. With 2 bases removed from V and 3 bases from J, the gap between germline ends came to 11 bases. The CDR3 loop reads CASSYRGYNYEQYF. The CDR3 nucleotides read TGTGCCAGCAGTTACAGGGGCTACAACTACGAGCAGTACTTC.

This clonotype turned up a few times. The chain links TRBV7-8 to TRBJ2-1; 7 bases line up with TRBD1. From germline, CDR1 is SGHVS and CDR2 FQNEAQ. The ends lost 3 bases at V and 3 bases at J; junction bases unmatched: 5. The length of the CDR3 is 15 residues. The chain's CDR3 is CASSFLGGFYNEQFF. The CDR3 DNA is TGTGCCAGCAGCTTTCTAGGGGGCTTCTACAATGAGCAGTTCTTC.

This clonotype was seen a handful of times. The V call is TRBV6-1, the J call TRBJ1-1; D is undetermined. V lost 4 bases and J lost 1, with 10 bases in between. The CDR3 is made up of 14 amino acids. The V gene's germline CDR1 is MNHNS and CDR2 SASEGT. The CDR3 DNA follows: TGTGCCAGCAGTGTAAGGCAACAGAACACTGAAGCTTTCTTT. Translating it yields CASSVRQQNTEAFF.

This chain uses TRBV12-3 or TRBV12-4 with TRBJ2-1, with TRBD2 matching 9 bases. The CDR3 totals 15 residues. J gave up 7 bases and V 4 bases, and 8 bases lay outside the gene matches. Here the CDR3 DNA reads TGTGCCAGCAGTTCGTGGGCGGGAGGGGATAATGAGCAGTTCTTC. Translation: CASSSWAGGDNEQFF.

In this sample, this clonotype turned up many times. The rearrangement uses TRBV12-3 or TRBV12-4 and TRBJ1-1; possibly TRBD1 for D (5 bases). The CDR3 contains 13 residues. V shed 3 bases and J shed 3 bases, with 8 bases lying between them. CDR3 loop: CASSLWGDTEAFF. Here the CDR3 DNA reads TGTGCCAGCAGTTTGTGGGGGGACACTGAAGCTTTCTTT.

The J gene is TRBJ2-7, the V gene TRBV20-1; TRBD2 aligns across 7 bases. Germline CDR1 reads DFQATT; CDR2 reads SNEGSKA (reference sequence). The CDR3 is 16 residues long. V was pared by 0 bases and J by 0 bases, with 8 bases of the junction left unmatched. This CDR3 reads CSAREVGRTSSYEQYF. The CDR3 region has the DNA TGCAGTGCTAGAGAGGTCGGACGGACTAGCTCCTACGAGCAGTACTTC.

The rearrangement joins TRBV7-3 to TRBJ1-4; D perhaps matches TRBD1 (6 bases). The CDR3 sequence is 15 residues long. The germline CDR1 and CDR2 sequences are SGHTA and FQGTGA. Trimming took off 5 bases at V and 6 bases at J, with 16 bases between the two ends. CDR3 in amino acids: CASSLGGRPDEKLFF. The CDR3 DNA reads TGTGCCAGCAGCCTGGGGGGCAGACCCGATGAAAAACTGTTTTTT.

The chain links TRBV4-1 to TRBJ2-3; D not certain. CDR3 length: 14 residues. CDR1 is MGHRA, CDR2 YSYEKL, per germline. V lost 0 bases to trimming and J lost 6 bases, with 10 bases between them. The CDR3 nucleotides are TGCGCCAGCAGCCAAGACTCTCTAACGGATACGCAGTATTTT. Amino acids: CASSQDSLTDTQYF.

The chain is built from TRBV2 and TRBJ2-7; D could derive from TRBD1 or TRBD2 (5 bases each). This CDR3 is 13 amino acids long. Per germline, CDR1 SNHLY and CDR2 FYNNEI. V was cut by 4 bases and J by 5 bases, with 12 bases left in between. CDR3 nucleotide sequence: TGTGCCAGCAGTGTCCTAGGGGAGCACGAGCAGTACTTC. Its translation is CASSVLGEHEQYF. Supplemented by reference TRBV2 and TRBJ2-7, the full variable domain reads EPEVTQTPSHQVTQMGQEVILRCVPISNHLYFYWYRQILGQKVEFLVSFYNNEISEKSEIFDDQFSVERPDGSNFTLKIRSTKLEDSAMYFCASSVLGEHEQYFGPGTRLTVT.